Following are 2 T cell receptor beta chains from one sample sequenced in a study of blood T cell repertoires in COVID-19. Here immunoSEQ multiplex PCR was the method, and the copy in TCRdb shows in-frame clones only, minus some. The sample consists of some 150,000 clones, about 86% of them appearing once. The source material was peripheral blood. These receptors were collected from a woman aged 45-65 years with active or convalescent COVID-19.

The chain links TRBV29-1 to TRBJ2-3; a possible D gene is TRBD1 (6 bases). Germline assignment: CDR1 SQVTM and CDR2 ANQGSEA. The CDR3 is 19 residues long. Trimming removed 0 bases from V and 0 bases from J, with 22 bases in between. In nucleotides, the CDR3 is TGCAGCGTTGAAGATCTTAATGGACAGACTTCTACTAGCACAGATACGCAGTATTTT. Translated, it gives CSVEDLNGQTSTSTDTQYF.

CDR3 protein: CASSTGTITEAFF. DNA of the CDR3: TGTGCCAGCAGTACCGGGACAATCACTGAAGCTTTCTTT. The chain uses TRBV12-3 or TRBV12-4 and TRBJ1-1, with D maybe TRBD1 (6 bases). The germline V and J ends were trimmed by 5 bases and 4 bases, with 11 bases remaining between them. The CDR3 contains 13 residues.